What follows is one TCR beta chain and its context. Which antigen it targets is not known. The record has no base qualities; no much larger clone is one base away. The data were taken from a study of HIV-infected patients and healthy controls (dated by TCRdb to 2013 to 2016). Background for the entire study: The question the study tested was whether immune perturbation and reconstitution could be captured by deep TCR repertoire sequencing of small blood samples from HIV patients.

Reverse transcription of approximately 500 ng RNA was performed with SuperScript III using primers directed against the alpha and beta constant regions. Separate alpha and beta chain libraries were generated by chain-specific third strand synthesis with multiplexing indices. To avoid primer bias, the protocol used one single primer pair to amplify every rearrangement within a chain, and the protocol also attached molecular barcodes to each cDNA molecule. Purified cDNA was ligated with T4 RNA Ligase 1 onto a 5' RACE adapter bearing a random hexamer and the SP2 sequencing primer site. Second strand synthesis was performed with Phusion polymerase and primed from the SP2 site, and slow temperature ramps were applied to favor optimal annealing. Two random hexamer sequences, both added before amplification and joined together, made up the 12-nucleotide barcode of each molecule. P5 and P7 adapter elements plus a second index were added in a short first PCR, which was followed by a roughly 24-cycle amplification PCR with P5s and P7 primers. Libraries received 27 PCR cycles in total, were quantified on a Qubit, sized on a Bioanalyzer, and diluted to about 3.9 nM. Sequencing of the normalized libraries was performed on an Illumina MiSeq with 2 x 250 paired-end kits. Reverse transcription reactions were cleaned up on MinElute columns and eluted into 7.5 to 10 ul Tris-Cl. Adapter ligations were incubated for 23 hours at 16 degrees C and subsequently purified with AMPure XP beads at a 1:1 ratio. On the authors' methods: Demultiplexed FASTQ files were processed with a modified Decombinator that output V, J, insert and barcode information. Sequences that shared a barcode but differed from the dominant sequence were treated as errors and discarded, and barcodes were clustered at Levenshtein distance 3 and counted to estimate the original cDNA molecules. The R packages ineq, vegan, igraph and RCytoscape were used for downstream analyses, with IMGT nomenclature and CDR3 definitions applied. To avoid skew from clonal expansion, each TCR was counted once, and V gene usage was computed over distinct sequences. Unique CDR3 amino acid sequences within a donor were connected in similarity networks whenever two sequences differed by a single Levenshtein edit. The authors compiled published HIV-specific CDR3s (over 90 alpha, 550 to 800 beta) and CMV-specific CDR3s (13 alpha, fewer than 300 beta) and searched for them in the repertoires. Random subsampling to size-matched repertoires demonstrated that the decreased diversity in patients did not result from their lower sequence numbers. TCRdb handled the public reads itself, with Q25 trimming in fastp and clone calling in MiXCR, and kept productive beta chains. For every CDR3 protein sequence, its rows merge into one entry that carries the most common genes and DNA. The V and J calls come from TCRdb's annotation, not from the publication. Here the sample has roughly 15,000 distinct CDR3 sequences; 9.9% occur a single time. The ten largest clonotypes hold approximately 6.8% of the sample.

The CDR3 runs 16 amino acids, cysteine and phenylalanine included. Only the CDR3 DNA is retained, 48 bases long and in frame from the first base. The germline V gene gives CDR1 as SNHLY and CDR2 as FYNNEI. V trim: 1 base; J trim: 0 bases; unmatched bases: 3. Here is what the overall study found, with its caveats: Most CMV-associated CDR3s became more frequent during therapy, although their change was not significant, whereas HIV-associated CDR3s showed a significant decrease in frequency. Using whole blood restricted sequencing depth and prevented separating the dynamics of distinct T-cell subpopulations. Size-matched repertoire data did not replicate the apparent post-therapy recovery of the Gini index in HIV-infected patients. Rare events from HIV-infected data received too much weight under size-matching, and comparisons were complicated by unequal numbers of distinct sequences between patients and controls. Only sixteen HIV-infected individuals were processed, which the authors considered a major limit on how widely the findings apply. The observed differences in diversity were not explained by the slight differences in age and sex profiles between the study cohorts. The study did not determine donor HLA types. Healthy control repertoires showed roughly threefold more distinct CDR3s and higher Shannon diversity than untreated HIV+ repertoires. Healthy controls shared more CDR3s between individuals than HIV+ patients, by Jaccard index and by count of highly shared sequences. The pairing of alpha and beta chains was not determined in the samples. Alpha-chain CDR3s from MAIT cells appeared at high frequency in healthy controls but were severely depleted in HIV+ repertoires. Compared with controls, HIV-infected patients showed significantly different mean usage of eight alpha and eight beta V genes. HIV-infected repertoires showed significantly elevated mean Gini indices relative to controls, which possibly reflects oligoclonality.

Whole blood was used without fractionating the cells, so the repertoire represented all peripheral T cells without sorting. Ten uninfected healthy donors were sampled as controls, and four of these ten donors were sampled twice roughly 14 weeks apart. For RNA extraction, an approximately 2.3 ml sample of peripheral blood was drawn into Tempus tubes. Residual genomic DNA was removed with the TURBO-DNase kit and globin mRNA was depleted with GLOBINclear. The clonotype originates from an adult in good health. This chain is built from TRBV2 and TRBJ2-4, with 7 bases aligning to TRBD1. What was sequenced was blood. Here is the DNA: TGTGCCAGCAGTGAAGACAGGGGTCTAGCCAAAAACATTCAGTACTTC. It is translated as CASSEDRGLAKNIQYF. Where the CDR3 stops, the reference TRBV2 and TRBJ2-4 genes take over; the full variable domain is EPEVTQTPSHQVTQMGQEVILRCVPISNHLYFYWYRQILGQKVEFLVSFYNNEISEKSEIFDDQFSVERPDGSNFTLKIRSTKLEDSAMYFCASSEDRGLAKNIQYFGAGTRLSVL.